These 32 T cell receptor beta chains share one sample of origin, sequenced in a study of blood T cell repertoires in COVID-19. The assay was immunoSEQ multiplex PCR, and TCRdb's table has in-frame clones only and misses some. The repertoire holds about 200,000 clones, with around nine tenths as singletons. What was sequenced was peripheral blood. All receptors come from a man aged 60 to 69 who had recovered from COVID-19.

This sequence joins TRBV7-2 and TRBJ2-2; TRBD2 aligns across 9 bases. The V and J ends lost 3 bases and 4 bases, in that order; junction bases with no gene match: 6. Germline CDR1 and CDR2: SGHTA and FQGNSA. The CDR3 is 16 amino acids. DNA of the CDR3: TGTGCCAGCAGCTTCTATAGCGGGGGCGTCACCGGGGAGCTGTTTTTT. Translated, it gives CASSFYSGGVTGELFF.

V is TRBV5-6 and J is TRBJ2-6; 10 bases agree with TRBD1. This CDR3 has 17 amino acids. Germline V gene lookup returns CDR1 SGHDT and CDR2 YYEEEE. Trimming took 3 bases from V and 13 from J; bases not matched to a gene: 16. This chain's CDR3 is CASSYRGDRGGRSVLTF. For the CDR3, the DNA is TGTGCCAGCAGCTATCGAGGGGACAGGGGTGGCAGATCGGTCCTGACTTTC.

This clone appeared a few times. This chain joins TRBV5-4 and TRBJ1-3; D is unclear. CDR1 and CDR2 from the germline V gene are SGHNT and YYREEE (reference sequence). This CDR3 comprises 15 residues. Trimming took 0 bases from V and 0 from J, leaving 7 bases between them. The CDR3 loop is CASSLVGGSGNTIYF. The CDR3 nucleotides are TGTGCCAGCAGCTTGGTCGGCGGCTCTGGAAACACCATATATTTT.

This chain connects TRBV30 to TRBJ1-6; D gene unclear. This CDR3 spans 12 amino acids. With 2 bases removed from V and 7 bases from J, the gap between germline ends came to 6 bases. Germline-derived CDR1 and CDR2 are GTSNPN and SVGIG (reference sequence). The CDR3 coding sequence is TGTGCCTGGAGTCTCCCCAATTCACCCCTCCACTTT. Translating gives CAWSLPNSPLHF. Together with reference TRBV30 and TRBJ1-6, the CDR3 gives the full variable domain: SQTIHQWPATLVQPVGSPLSLECTVEGTSNPNLYWYRQAAGRGLQLLFYSVGIGQISSEVPQNLSASRPQDRQFILSSKKLLLSDSGFYLCAWSLPNSPLHFGNGTRLTVT.

The V and J genes are TRBV11-2 and TRBJ1-5; D may be TRBD1 (5 bases). In germline, CDR1 is SGHAT, CDR2 FQNNGV. V shed 2 bases and J shed 5 bases, with 7 bases lying between them. The CDR3 is made up of 13 amino acids. The CDR3 loop is CASSLIRDQPQHF. CDR3 in DNA: TGTGCCAGCAGCTTAATCAGGGATCAGCCCCAGCATTTT.

V and J are TRBV5-1 and TRBJ2-1; 12 bases agree with TRBD2. V lost 0 bases and J lost 8; bases outside the gene matches: 3. The CDR3 runs 15 residues. Germline V gene sequence: CDR1 SGHRS, CDR2 YFSETQ. DNA for the CDR3: TGCGCCAGCAGCTTGGCTGCTAGCGGGAGGGATGAGCAGTTCTTC. Translated: CASSLAASGRDEQFF.

V is TRBV5-1 and J is TRBJ2-2; 10 nucleotides line up with TRBD2. Germline loops: CDR1 SGHRS, CDR2 YFSETQ. V lost 2 bases to trimming and J lost 3 bases; unmatched junction nucleotides: 10. There are 18 residues in the CDR3. CDR3 protein: CASSFMSGGASYTGELFF. Here the CDR3 DNA reads TGCGCCAGCAGCTTCATGAGCGGGGGGGCCTCGTACACCGGGGAGCTGTTTTTT. Using reference TRBV5-1 and TRBJ2-2 for the parts outside the CDR3, the full variable domain is KAGVTQTPRYLIKTRGQQVTLSCSPISGHRSVSWYQQTPGQGLQFLFEYFSETQRNKGNFPGRFSGRQFSNSRSEMNVSTLELGDSALYLCASSFMSGGASYTGELFFGEGSRLTVL.

The chain uses TRBV6-2 or TRBV6-3 and TRBJ2-7, with TRBD1 identical over 7 bases. The CDR3 sequence is 16 residues long. The trim removed 5 bases at V and 6 bases at J, leaving 16 bases unmatched. CDR1 and CDR2 from the germline V gene are MNHEY and SVGEGT. This CDR3 is CASSHFSGQTLGEQYF. The CDR3 nucleotides read TGTGCCAGCAGTCATTTTTCGGGACAGACCCTAGGCGAGCAGTACTTC.

The J gene is TRBJ1-1, the V gene TRBV3-1 (or the pseudogene TRBV3-2); D is unresolved. The CDR3 runs to 15 residues. Germline values: CDR1 LGHDT, CDR2 YNNKEL (reference sequence). The V end was cut by 1 base, the J end by 4 bases, with 13 bases between. The CDR3 loop reads CASSQGGEGSTEAFF. The CDR3, as DNA: TGTGCCAGCAGCCAAGGGGGTGAAGGGAGCACTGAAGCTTTCTTT.

With regard to this clone: Other nucleotide sequences from this sample produce the same CDR3. The V call is TRBV30, the J call TRBJ1-2, with D maybe TRBD1 (6 bases). In germline, CDR1 is GTSNPN, CDR2 SVGIG (reference sequence). This CDR3 spans 11 amino acids. Trimming took off 5 bases at V and 5 bases at J, with 9 bases between the two ends. The CDR3: CAWATGYGYTF. CDR3 coding DNA: TGTGCCTGGGCGACAGGATATGGCTACACCTTC.

The DNA of the CDR3 is TGTGCCAGCAGCTTAAACAGCGGGGGGGCCGTAGTCGAGCAGTACTTC. It is translated as CASSLNSGGAVVEQYF. The chain joins TRBV5-4 to TRBJ2-7; the match to TRBD2 covers 10 bases. This CDR3 contains 16 residues. V shed 2 bases and J 6 bases; nucleotides not matched to a gene: 11. Germline assignment: CDR1 SGHNT and CDR2 YYREEE (reference sequence).

This chain links TRBV5-1 with TRBJ2-3; 10 bases line up with TRBD2. Per the germline V gene, CDR1 is SGHRS and CDR2 is YFSETQ. This CDR3 is built from 14 residues. The junction had 6 bases not matched to a gene; V was cut back by 5 bases and J by 6 bases. In DNA, the CDR3 is TGCGCCAGCAGTCGAGCGGGAGGGACCGATACGCAGTATTTT. This encodes CASSRAGGTDTQYF.

The chain recombines TRBV19 with TRBJ1-5, with a tentative D call TRBD1 (6 bases). The CDR3 has 15 amino acids. Trimming pared 9 bases from V and 3 bases from J, leaving 18 bases between. The germline CDR1 and CDR2 sequences are LNHDA and SQIVND (reference sequence). For the CDR3, the DNA is TGTGCCAGCGGATTAAATGGACAGATCAATCAGCCCCAGCATTTT. Translating it yields CASGLNGQINQPQHF.

The chain combines TRBV6-5 with TRBJ1-6; D possibly corresponds to TRBD1 (6 bases). Germline V CDR1 and CDR2: MNHEY, SVGAGI. The CDR3 totals 12 residues. Trimming took off 10 bases at V and 10 bases at J, with 14 bases between the two ends. CDR3 coding DNA: TGTGCCACCTTGACAGGTGGGTCACCCCTCCACTTT. This sequence encodes CATLTGGSPLHF.

The genes are TRBV5-6 and TRBJ1-5; the match to TRBD1 covers 9 bases. The germline CDR1 and CDR2 sequences are SGHDT and YYEEEE. CDR3 length: 15 residues. The V segment lost 2 bases and the J segment 6 bases; nucleotides outside the gene matches: 6. The CDR3 reads CASSLRTGGTQPQHF. DNA for the CDR3: TGTGCCAGCAGCTTACGAACAGGGGGCACTCAGCCCCAGCATTTT.

The chain is built from TRBV18 and TRBJ1-1, with TRBD1 matching over 9 bases. After removal of 3 bases from V and 4 bases from J, the junction contained 6 bases not matched to a gene. The V gene's germline CDR1 is KGHSH and CDR2 LQKENI. This CDR3 region has 15 residues. The CDR3 spells CASSPRTGAATEAFF. CDR3 nucleotide sequence: TGTGCCAGCTCACCTCGGACAGGGGCTGCCACTGAAGCTTTCTTT.

This clone appeared a single time. CDR3 in amino acids: CASTRSGNQPQHF. In nucleotides, the CDR3 is TGTGCCAGCACCCGGTCGGGTAATCAGCCCCAGCATTTT. The chain couples TRBV6-5 to TRBJ1-5; D gene unclear. Germline V gene sequence: CDR1 MNHEY, CDR2 SVGAGI. Trimming took 7 bases from V and 4 from J, leaving 11 bases between them. This CDR3 comprises 13 residues.

The rearrangement uses TRBV3-1 (or the pseudogene TRBV3-2) and TRBJ2-6; D is perhaps TRBD2 (5 bases). Germline-derived CDR1 and CDR2 are LGHDT and YNNKEL (reference sequence). The V end was cut by 10 bases, the J end by 9 bases, with 16 bases between. This CDR3 has 13 residues. The DNA of the CDR3 is TGTGCCACCGCCACTCTCGGGAACAACGTCCTGACTTTC. Protein sequence: CATATLGNNVLTF.

The chain employs TRBV18 and TRBJ1-1; tentative D call: TRBD1 (6 bases). Germline assignment: CDR1 KGHSH and CDR2 LQKENI. This CDR3 region has 12 residues. With 11 bases removed from V and 8 bases from J, the gap between germline ends came to 18 bases. The CDR3 spells CAASPSQGEAFF. The CDR3 DNA reads as TGTGCCGCCAGCCCAAGCCAGGGGGAAGCTTTCTTT.

The chain is built from TRBV7-9 and TRBJ2-3; D possibly corresponds to TRBD2 (7 bases). The CDR3 length is 15 residues. V was clipped by 4 bases and J by 4 bases, with 15 bases between them. CDR1 is SEHNR and CDR2 is FQNEAQ in the germline V gene (reference sequence). The CDR3 loop is CASSWGQGRADTQYF. CDR3 coding DNA: TGTGCCAGCAGCTGGGGGCAGGGGAGGGCAGATACGCAGTATTTT.

This rearrangement joins TRBV3-1 (or the pseudogene TRBV3-2) to TRBJ1-1; D remains unclear. There are 14 residues in the CDR3. Trimming removed 6 bases at V and 1 base at J, with 12 bases between. CDR1 is LGHDT, CDR2 YNNKEL, per germline (reference sequence). CDR3 residues: CASSSPVGNTEAFF. In DNA, the CDR3 is TGTGCCAGCAGTTCCCCGGTTGGGAACACTGAAGCTTTCTTT.

CDR3 DNA: TGTGCCAGCACCACAGGGGGTGGCTACACCTTC. As protein: CASTTGGGYTF. This chain links TRBV12-3 or TRBV12-4 with TRBJ1-2; TRBD1 aligns across 8 bases. The CDR3 is 11 amino acids. Trimming cost V 7 bases and J 7 bases; bases outside gene matches: 2.

The chain has TRBV5-8 and TRBJ1-2; 7 bases line up with TRBD1. Germline CDR1 and CDR2: SGHTS and YDEGEE. The CDR3 spans 16 residues. J was trimmed by 4 bases and V by 1 base; bases with no gene match: 10. CDR3 sequence reads: CASSLMIGDRAYGYTF. CDR3 coding DNA: TGTGCCAGCAGCTTGATGATAGGCGACAGGGCCTATGGCTACACCTTC.

The genes are TRBV2 and TRBJ2-3, with D hard to call. This CDR3 has 13 amino acids. Germline V CDR1 and CDR2: SNHLY, FYNNEI. V dropped 6 bases and J dropped 0 bases, with 7 bases sitting between them. The CDR3 nucleotides are TGTGCCAGCAGGCAGTCTAGCACAGATACGCAGTATTTT. Residues: CASRQSSTDTQYF.

This chain uses TRBV5-1 with TRBJ1-5; possible D gene TRBD1, 6 bases. The V and J ends lost 1 base and 5 bases respectively, with 13 bases between them. Germline V gene sequence: CDR1 SGHRS, CDR2 YFSETQ. The CDR3 runs to 15 residues. CDR3 residues: CASSLWAGEDQPQHF. Here the CDR3 DNA reads TGCGCCAGCAGCTTGTGGGCAGGGGAAGATCAGCCCCAGCATTTT.

This sequence joins TRBV5-4 and TRBJ1-2; the D gene is possibly TRBD1 (6 bases). The germline V and J ends were trimmed by 4 bases and 8 bases, with 18 bases remaining between them. The CDR3 has 14 amino acids. From germline, CDR1 is SGHNT and CDR2 YYREEE (reference sequence). This CDR3 reads CASSVLQGLGGYTF. The CDR3 region has the DNA TGTGCCAGCAGCGTTCTACAGGGATTGGGCGGCTACACCTTC.

The V and J genes are TRBV7-2 and TRBJ2-3; 11 nucleotides match TRBD1. This CDR3 is built from 13 residues. Losses at the gene ends were 6 bases for V and 11 bases for J; bases not matched to a gene: 7. The germline V gene encodes CDR1 SGHTA and CDR2 FQGNSA. The CDR3 coding sequence is TGTGCCAGCAGTTCGGACAGGGGGCCTGGGCAGTATTTT. Amino acids: CASSSDRGPGQYF. Full variable domain (outside the CDR3, taken from reference TRBV7-2 and TRBJ2-3): GAGVSQSPSNKVTEKGKDVELRCDPISGHTALYWYRQSLGQGLEFLIYFQGNSAPDKSGLPSDRFSAERTGGSVSTLTIQRTQQEDSAVYLCASSSDRGPGQYFGPGTRLTVL.

There are a few counts of this clone. The chain carries TRBV28 and TRBJ2-1, with TRBD1 as a possible D gene (7 bases). Per the germline V gene, CDR1 is MDHEN and CDR2 is SYDVKM. CDR3 length equals 16 residues. Trimming pared 2 bases from V and 8 bases from J, leaving 19 bases between. The CDR3 is CASSLAAWDSGYEQFF. DNA of the CDR3: TGTGCCAGCAGTTTAGCGGCGTGGGACAGCGGGTATGAGCAGTTCTTC.

The V and J genes are TRBV6-6 and TRBJ1-6; 10 bases match TRBD1. In germline, CDR1 is MNHNY, CDR2 SVGAGI (reference sequence). The CDR3 sequence is 14 residues long. V dropped 6 bases and J dropped 10; count of bases not matched to a gene: 6. The CDR3 loop is CASSSWDRGSPLHF. CDR3 bases: TGTGCCAGCAGCTCTTGGGACAGGGGATCACCCCTCCACTTT.

The J gene is TRBJ2-3, the V gene TRBV12-5; 11 bases map to TRBD1. Losses at the gene ends were 3 bases for V and 3 bases for J; bases not matched to a gene: 2. Germline assignment: CDR1 LGHNT and CDR2 FRNRAP. CDR3 length equals 15 residues. The CDR3 sequence: CASGFGTGGTDTQYF. The CDR3 nucleotides read TGTGCTAGTGGTTTTGGGACAGGGGGGACAGATACGCAGTATTTT.

The chain recombines TRBV18 with TRBJ1-1, with D perhaps matching TRBD1 (6 bases). This CDR3 has 15 amino acids. The germline V gene has CDR1 KGHSH and CDR2 LQKENI. Trimming pared 3 bases from V and 2 bases from J, leaving 13 bases between. Here the CDR3 DNA reads TGTGCCAGCTCACCGCTGGACAGCAAAAACACTGAAGCTTTCTTT. Its translation: CASSPLDSKNTEAFF. The full variable domain, rest sourced from reference TRBV18 and TRBJ1-1, is NAGVMQNPRHLVRRRGQEARLRCSPMKGHSHVYWYRQLPEEGLKFMVYLQKENIIDESGMPKERFSAEFPKEGPSILRIQQVVRGDSAAYFCASSPLDSKNTEAFFGQGTRLTVV.

This chain links TRBV5-1 with TRBJ2-3; 8 bases match TRBD1. V lost 0 bases, J lost 2 bases, and 5 bases stayed unmatched. Per the germline V gene, CDR1 is SGHRS and CDR2 is YFSETQ. This CDR3 spans 16 amino acids. This CDR3 is CASSLGTGSYTDTQYF. The CDR3 DNA reads as TGCGCCAGCAGCTTGGGGACAGGGTCTTACACAGATACGCAGTATTTT. The variable domain in full, with the rest retrieved from reference TRBV5-1 and TRBJ2-3, is KAGVTQTPRYLIKTRGQQVTLSCSPISGHRSVSWYQQTPGQGLQFLFEYFSETQRNKGNFPGRFSGRQFSNSRSEMNVSTLELGDSALYLCASSLGTGSYTDTQYFGPGTRLTVL.